This TCR beta chain emerged from a study of blood T cell repertoires in COVID-19. Across the study: T cells, B-cell-depleted T cells, or PBMCs provided the cDNA or gDNA that served as material.

Only in-frame clones appear in the TCRdb table, and some are missing; sequencing was by immunoSEQ multiplex PCR. The data show approximately 160,000 clones, around 80% seen once. The CDR3 covers 10 residues. Germline V gives CDR1 DFQATT, CDR2 SNEGSKA (reference sequence). Trimming stripped 6 bases from V and 5 bases from J, with 7 bases between. The clonotype comes from a woman between 45 and 65 years old in a cohort sampled during active or convalescent COVID-19. Sequencing used peripheral blood. V and J are TRBV20-1 and TRBJ1-2; unclear D gene. DNA for the CDR3: TGCAGTGCACTGTGGTATGGCTACACCTTC. It specifies CSALWYGYTF.